Described below is a single T cell receptor (beta chain) sequence and its context. The antigen is undetermined. The CDR3 is 13 amino acids. The V and J ends lost 4 bases and 3 bases respectively, with 12 bases between them. Germline-derived CDR1 and CDR2 are DFQATT and SNEGSKA (reference sequence). The sample comes from a study of T cell repertoires in cytomegalovirus infection. Study in general: Both CMV infection and a matching HLA type were indicated by public TCR beta signatures.

Findings and limits, study-wide: Cumulative public TCR beta family frequency identified CMV carriers with the relevant HLA.

TCRdb used MiXCR to reprocess the reads, holding one entry per CDR3 protein. The data show 300,000 to 450,000 distinct CDR3 sequences, 18% seen once. The chain joins TRBV20-1 to TRBJ1-1; no firm D call. Sequenced sample: PBMCs. The receptor was isolated from a human donor in good health (CMV status not recorded). Some clones in this sample may be carry-over from other donors' samples. The CDR3 here is CSAMGSSHTEAFF. DNA for the CDR3: TGCAGTGCTATGGGCAGCTCACACACTGAAGCTTTCTTT.